The following is a T cell receptor beta chain sequence with its context. Its cognate antigen has yet to be identified. No much larger clone exists at a distance of one base, and base qualities are not known. This record belongs to a study of OX40 agonist ivuxolimab in advanced cancers. Context from the whole study: Ivuxolimab was an agonistic, fully human IgG2 monoclonal antibody directed against OX40 (CD134), a costimulatory receptor. Intravenous ivuxolimab was administered to patients every 2 weeks at six dose levels: 0.01, 0.1, 0.3, 1.5, 3 and 10 mg/kg. Patients were allowed to have had prior anti-PD-1, anti-PD-L1 or anti-CTLA-4 therapy, and 30% to 40% of the dose-escalation patients had previously received checkpoint inhibitors. Of the approximately 50 dose-escalation patients, hepatocellular carcinoma was present in around 20, melanoma in roughly 15, renal cell carcinoma in 9 and head and neck cancer in 9. The paper reports the monotherapy dose-escalation portion (N = 52 patients) of the phase I ivuxolimab trial. The point of sequencing TCRbeta in the periphery was to test whether ivuxolimab changed TCR sequence diversity and drove clonal T-cell expansion. Partial responses were achieved by three dose-escalation patients, of whom one had hepatocellular carcinoma and two had cutaneous melanoma. In the dose-escalation cohort, 82.7% of patients were male, and the mean age was around 60 years, with a range of roughly 23 to 85.

Patients with a history of autoimmune disease or receiving systemic immunosuppression were excluded from the trial. Peripheral blood for TCR sequencing was collected from all dose cohorts at baseline, on cycle 4 day 1, and on cycle 7 day 1. The samples were taken from a phase I, first-in-human, multicenter, open-label dose-escalation trial of ivuxolimab. Adults with locally advanced or metastatic head and neck squamous cell, hepatocellular, melanoma or renal cell carcinoma were enrolled in the trial. CD4+ and CD8+ T cells were sorted separately from peripheral blood before TCR sequencing. Paper-wide results and their limitations: In the 0.1-3.0 mg/kg groups, partial responders had among the lowest normalized peripheral clonal expansion, particularly in CD8+ T cells. After ivuxolimab, CD8+ T cells had more expanded clones than CD4+ T cells on average. Which antigens the clonally expanded peripheral T cells were specific for was not determined. Low levels of normalized T-cell clonal expansion were also shown by some nonresponding patients. At doses of 0.1 to 3.0 mg/kg, clonal expansion of both CD4+ and CD8+ T cells in blood was seen between baseline and week 6.

For sequencing of the TCRbeta CDR3 region, genomic DNA was extracted from the sorted cells. The immunoSEQ Assay was used to sequence the TCRbeta CDR3 regions. In its TCRdb copy, this immuneACCESS table keeps in-frame sequences only and misses some clones. Where compared with another copy, unresolved V genes explain less than half of these, and the others have no known cause. This sample lists tens of thousands of clones; around 84% were detected once. Approximately 30% of the sample is taken by the ten largest. Trimmed from V: 3 bases; trimmed from J: 5 bases; junction bases lacking a gene match: 10. CDR1 and CDR2 were assigned from the germline V gene as SGDLS and YYNGEE. Its CDR3 holds 15 amino acids, cysteine through phenylalanine. CDR3 DNA only is kept here, 45 bases in frame from base 1.

Sequences were derived from CD4+ or CD8+ T cells sorted from blood, sampled in a trial of the OX40 agonist ivuxolimab. This TCR was sampled from an adult with an advanced solid tumor such as melanoma, head and neck, liver or kidney cancer. The sequence links TRBV9 to TRBJ2-5; 7 central nucleotides agree with TRBD2. In nucleotides, the sequence is TGTGCCAGCAGCGCCCTATCGGGAGGAGGGGAGACCCAGTACTTC. Its protein reads: CASSALSGGGETQYF. Extended through the reference TRBV9 and TRBJ2-5 proteins, this CDR3 yields the full variable domain: DSGVTQTPKHLITATGQRVTLRCSPRSGDLSVYWYQQSLDQGLQFLIQYYNGEERAKGNILERFSAQQFPDLHSELNLSSLELGDSALYFCASSALSGGGETQYFGPGTRLLVL.